This T cell receptor (beta chain) is drawn from a study of blood T cell repertoires in COVID-19 (TCRdb year 2020). Study-wide context: Collaborator samples came from the United States, Italy and Spain and covered acute and convalescent phases of COVID-19. The prospective study material was composed of cDNA or gDNA derived from T cells, B-cell-depleted T cells, or PBMCs. The dataset comprised deeply sampled blood TCRbeta repertoires from subjects exposed to, actively infected with, or recovered from COVID-19. The repertoires were released in a freely available public database intended as a resource for research on the immune response to SARS-CoV-2. The samples were drawn from two sources: the first 160 participants of the ongoing ImmuneRACE study, and 1,200 or so subjects contributed by 6 global collaborators. Nearly every sample came with metadata listing a de-identified subject ID, COVID-19 status, age in years and sex. HLA class I and class II types, where available, came from metadata supplied by the sample provider rather than from assay-based typing. Broad study findings and their caveats: How much clinical and demographic metadata was included differed by source and by participant, and the metadata was provided uncurated.

TCRbeta CDR3 regions were amplified from genomic DNA by means of the immunoSEQ Assay, a bias-controlled multiplex PCR. The original pipeline was this. The number of nucleated cells in each sample was estimated by amplification of reference gene primers within the assay. To quantify the absolute abundance of each unique TCRbeta CDR3 rearrangement, sequence reads were collapsed and filtered. Productive Simpson clonality was computed per sample as the square root of Simpson's diversity index over productive rearrangements. TCRdb took this table from immuneACCESS and kept in-frame rearrangements with V and J called. Such tables lack part of the clones; where checked against another copy, unresolved V genes explain under half of the gap, and the rest is unexplained. V, J and clone size reflect that table, while D and trimming were determined from the DNA. For this sample there are approximately 94,000 clones; roughly 84% appear just once. The ten top clones hold roughly 7.4% of the sample.

The CDR3 spans 14 residues, from the cysteine through the phenylalanine. The read is trimmed to its CDR3 DNA, 42 bases read in frame from base 1. The germline V gene yields SGHTA for CDR1 and FQGNSA for CDR2. The V end gives up 5 bases and the J end 3 bases, leaving 3 bases in the junction not matched to a gene. Whole blood was collected in K2EDTA tubes by collaborating institutions according to the institutions' own protocols. For TCRbeta analysis, collaborators shipped samples in one of three forms: frozen whole blood, isolated PBMCs, or DNA extracted from either of those sample types. Of note for this clone: The antigen this receptor binds is unknown. No base quality information exists; no much larger clone differs at one position.

Sequences were obtained from peripheral blood. This receptor chain uses TRBV7-2 and TRBJ2-1; TRBD1 fits 8 bases in the junction. This clonotype was obtained from a man aged 25-45 years in a cohort sampled during active COVID-19. The DNA sequence is given as TGTGCCAGCAGCCCCGGACAGGGCTACAATGAGCAGTTCTTC. Its protein is CASSPGQGYNEQFF.